One and the same sample provided the 3 T cell receptor beta chains below, sequenced in a study of blood T cells in healthy people across ages (dated by TCRdb to between 2014 and 2017). Library preparation was by 5' RACE. This sample was sequenced with an Illumina HiSeq 2500. A second 7 to 11 cycle PCR used a sample-barcoded 5' primer and a J-beta primer mix. The raw public reads went through TCRdb reprocessing: fastp at Q25, MiXCR clone calling, in-frame beta chains kept. Under each unique CDR3 protein, matching rows form one entry showing the most common genes and DNA. Present in this sample are 700,000 or so distinct CDR3 sequences, approximately 40% of which were seen just once. Jointly, the top ten make up about 30% of the sample. The sample consisted of blood. The receptors come from an elderly man in good health.

This chain joins TRBV3-1 and TRBJ1-4; D is ambiguous. CDR1 and CDR2 (germline): LGHDT, YNNKEL (reference sequence). Trimming cost V 2 bases and J 14 bases, with 9 bases left between them. CDR3 size: 11 residues. The CDR3 sequence is CASSQFGMLFF. DNA for the CDR3: TGTGCCAGCAGCCAATTCGGTATGCTGTTTTTT.

This clonotype was counted a few times. The chain links TRBV9 to TRBJ1-5; D not certain. The CDR3 is 16 amino acids. V lost 4 bases to trimming and J lost 2 bases, with 16 bases between them. Germline assignment: CDR1 SGDLS and CDR2 YYNGEE. CDR3 bases: TGTGCCAGCAGCCCCCGGCCAAGGGAGGGCAATCAGCCCCAGCATTTT. The encoded protein is CASSPRPREGNQPQHF.

The rearrangement joins TRBV7-2 to TRBJ2-5, with D unresolved. V was cut by 5 bases and J by 3 bases, with 10 bases left in between. Germline lookup yields CDR1 SGHTA and CDR2 FQGNSA. This CDR3 comprises 13 residues. Here the CDR3 reads CASSLFQEETQYF. As DNA, the CDR3 is TGTGCCAGCAGCCTCTTCCAAGAAGAGACCCAGTACTTC. The variable domain in full, completed from reference TRBV7-2 and TRBJ2-5, reads GAGVSQSPSNKVTEKGKDVELRCDPISGHTALYWYRQSLGQGLEFLIYFQGNSAPDKSGLPSDRFSAERTGGSVSTLTIQRTQQEDSAVYLCASSLFQEETQYFGPGTRLLVL.